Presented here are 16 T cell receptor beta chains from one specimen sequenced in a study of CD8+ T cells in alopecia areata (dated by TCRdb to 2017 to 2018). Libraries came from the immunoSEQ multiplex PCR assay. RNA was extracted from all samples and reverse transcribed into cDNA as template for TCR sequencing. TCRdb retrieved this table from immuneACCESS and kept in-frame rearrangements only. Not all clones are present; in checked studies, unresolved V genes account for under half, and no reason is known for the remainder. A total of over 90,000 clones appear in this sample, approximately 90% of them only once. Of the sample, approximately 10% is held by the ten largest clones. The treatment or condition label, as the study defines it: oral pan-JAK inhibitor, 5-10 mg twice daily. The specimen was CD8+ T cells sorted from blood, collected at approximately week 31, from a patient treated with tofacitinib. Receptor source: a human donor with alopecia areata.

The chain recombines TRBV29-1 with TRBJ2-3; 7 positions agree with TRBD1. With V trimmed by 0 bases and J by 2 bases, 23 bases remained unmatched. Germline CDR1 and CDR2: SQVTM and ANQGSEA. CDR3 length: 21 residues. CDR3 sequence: CSVEDYEIVGRLDRPTDTQYF. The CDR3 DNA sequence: TGCAGCGTTGAAGATTACGAAATAGTTGGGCGATTGGACAGGCCCACAGATACGCAGTATTTT.

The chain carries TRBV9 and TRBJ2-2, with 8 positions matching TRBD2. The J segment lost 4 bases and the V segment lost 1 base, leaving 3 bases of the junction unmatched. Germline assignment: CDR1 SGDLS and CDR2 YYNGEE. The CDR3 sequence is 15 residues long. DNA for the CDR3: TGTGCCAGCAGCGTAAGCGGGAGAGGCACCGGGGAGCTGTTTTTT. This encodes CASSVSGRGTGELFF.

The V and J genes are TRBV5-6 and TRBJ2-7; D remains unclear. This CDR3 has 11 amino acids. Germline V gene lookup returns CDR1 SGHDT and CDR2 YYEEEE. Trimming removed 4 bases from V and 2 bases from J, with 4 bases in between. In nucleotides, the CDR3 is TGTGCCAGCAGCACCCCCTACGAGCAGTACTTC. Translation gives CASSTPYEQYF. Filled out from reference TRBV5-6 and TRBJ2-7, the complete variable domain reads DAGVTQSPTHLIKTRGQQVTLRCSPKSGHDTVSWYQQALGQGPQFIFQYYEEEERQRGNFPDRFSGHQFPNYSSELNVNALLLGDSALYLCASSTPYEQYFGPGTRLTVT.

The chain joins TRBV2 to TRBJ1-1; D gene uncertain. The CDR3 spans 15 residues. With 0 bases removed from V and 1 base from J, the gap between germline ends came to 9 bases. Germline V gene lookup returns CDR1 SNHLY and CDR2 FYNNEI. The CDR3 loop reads CASSEARTENTEAFF. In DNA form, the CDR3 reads TGTGCCAGCAGTGAAGCCCGGACTGAGAACACTGAAGCTTTCTTT. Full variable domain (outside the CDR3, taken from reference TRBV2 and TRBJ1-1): EPEVTQTPSHQVTQMGQEVILRCVPISNHLYFYWYRQILGQKVEFLVSFYNNEISEKSEIFDDQFSVERPDGSNFTLKIRSTKLEDSAMYFCASSEARTENTEAFFGQGTRLTVV.

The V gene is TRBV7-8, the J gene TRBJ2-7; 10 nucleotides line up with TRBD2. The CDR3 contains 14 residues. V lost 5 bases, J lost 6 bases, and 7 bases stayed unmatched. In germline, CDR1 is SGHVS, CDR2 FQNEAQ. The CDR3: CASSLSGRYFEQYF. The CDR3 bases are TGTGCCAGCAGCCTTAGCGGGAGGTATTTCGAGCAGTACTTC.

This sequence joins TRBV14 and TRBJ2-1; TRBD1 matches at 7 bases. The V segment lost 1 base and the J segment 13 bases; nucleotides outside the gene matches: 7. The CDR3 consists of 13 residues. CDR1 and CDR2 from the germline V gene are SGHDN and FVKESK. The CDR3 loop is CASSQALTGDQFF. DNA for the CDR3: TGTGCCAGCAGCCAAGCCTTAACAGGGGATCAGTTCTTC.

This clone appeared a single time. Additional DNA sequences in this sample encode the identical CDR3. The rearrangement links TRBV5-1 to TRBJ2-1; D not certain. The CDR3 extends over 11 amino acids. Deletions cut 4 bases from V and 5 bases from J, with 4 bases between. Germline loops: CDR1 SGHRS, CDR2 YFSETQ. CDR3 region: CASSPNNEQFF. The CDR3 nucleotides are TGCGCCAGCAGCCCAAACAATGAGCAGTTCTTC.

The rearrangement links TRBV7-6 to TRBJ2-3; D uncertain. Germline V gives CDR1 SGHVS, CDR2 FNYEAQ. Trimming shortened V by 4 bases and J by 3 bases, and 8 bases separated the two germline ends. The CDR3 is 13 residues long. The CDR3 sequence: CASSSLGTDTQYF. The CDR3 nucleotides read TGTGCCAGCAGCTCCCTTGGTACAGATACGCAGTATTTT.

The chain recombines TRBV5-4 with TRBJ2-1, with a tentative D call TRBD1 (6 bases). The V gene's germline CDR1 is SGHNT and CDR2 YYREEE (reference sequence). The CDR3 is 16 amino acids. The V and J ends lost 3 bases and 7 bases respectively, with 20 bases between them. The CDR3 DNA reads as TGTGCCAGCAGCTACCAGACAGGCTGGAAGAGGAATGAGCAGTTCTTC. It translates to CASSYQTGWKRNEQFF. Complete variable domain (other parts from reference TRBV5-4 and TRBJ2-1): ETGVTQSPTHLIKTRGQQVTLRCSSQSGHNTVSWYQQALGQGPQFIFQYYREEENGRGNFPPRFSGLQFPNYSSELNVNALELDDSALYLCASSYQTGWKRNEQFFGPGTRLTVL.

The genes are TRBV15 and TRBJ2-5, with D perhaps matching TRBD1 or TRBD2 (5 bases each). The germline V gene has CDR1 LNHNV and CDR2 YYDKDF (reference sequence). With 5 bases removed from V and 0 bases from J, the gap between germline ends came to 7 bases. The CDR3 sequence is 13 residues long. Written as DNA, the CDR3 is TGTGCCACCAGCGGGGGTAACCAAGAGACCCAGTACTTC. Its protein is CATSGGNQETQYF.

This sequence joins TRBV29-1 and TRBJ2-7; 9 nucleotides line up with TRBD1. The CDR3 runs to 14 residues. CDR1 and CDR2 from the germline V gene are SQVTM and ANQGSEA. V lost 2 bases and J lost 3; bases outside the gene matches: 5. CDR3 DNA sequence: TGCAGCGTTGAAAGGACAGGGGTCTACTACGAGCAGTACTTC. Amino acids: CSVERTGVYYEQYF.

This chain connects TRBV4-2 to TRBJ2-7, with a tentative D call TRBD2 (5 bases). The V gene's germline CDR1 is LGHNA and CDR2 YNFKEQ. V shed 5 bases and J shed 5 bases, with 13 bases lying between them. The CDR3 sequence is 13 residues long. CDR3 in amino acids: CASSGSIGDEQYF. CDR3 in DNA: TGTGCCAGCAGCGGGAGTATCGGCGACGAGCAGTACTTC.

CDR3 protein: CASSTGDYYEQYF. CDR3 nucleotide sequence: TGTGCCAGCAGCACCGGGGACTACTACGAGCAGTACTTC. The rearrangement links TRBV7-9 to TRBJ2-7; 7 bases map to TRBD2. Germline lookup yields CDR1 SEHNR and CDR2 FQNEAQ (reference sequence). CDR3 length: 13 amino acids. V dropped 5 bases and J dropped 3; count of bases not matched to a gene: 4.

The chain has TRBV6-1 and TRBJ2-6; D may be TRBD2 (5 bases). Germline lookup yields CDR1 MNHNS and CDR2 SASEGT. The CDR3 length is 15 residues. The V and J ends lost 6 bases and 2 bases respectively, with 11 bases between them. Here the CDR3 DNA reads TGTGCCAGCAGGCCCAGAGGGACTGGGGCCAACGTCCTGACTTTC. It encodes CASRPRGTGANVLTF.

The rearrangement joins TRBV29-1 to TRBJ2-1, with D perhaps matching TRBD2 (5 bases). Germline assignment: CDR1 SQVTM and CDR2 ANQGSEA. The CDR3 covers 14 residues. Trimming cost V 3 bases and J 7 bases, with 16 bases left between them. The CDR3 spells CSVEAGDAFNEQFF. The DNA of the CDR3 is TGCAGCGTTGAGGCCGGGGATGCGTTTAATGAGCAGTTCTTC.

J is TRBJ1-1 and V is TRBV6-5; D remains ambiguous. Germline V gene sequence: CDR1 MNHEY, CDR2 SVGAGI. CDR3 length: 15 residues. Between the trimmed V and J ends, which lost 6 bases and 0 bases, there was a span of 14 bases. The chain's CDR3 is CASSPVGHMNTEAFF. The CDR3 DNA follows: TGTGCCAGCAGCCCCGTAGGGCATATGAACACTGAAGCTTTCTTT.